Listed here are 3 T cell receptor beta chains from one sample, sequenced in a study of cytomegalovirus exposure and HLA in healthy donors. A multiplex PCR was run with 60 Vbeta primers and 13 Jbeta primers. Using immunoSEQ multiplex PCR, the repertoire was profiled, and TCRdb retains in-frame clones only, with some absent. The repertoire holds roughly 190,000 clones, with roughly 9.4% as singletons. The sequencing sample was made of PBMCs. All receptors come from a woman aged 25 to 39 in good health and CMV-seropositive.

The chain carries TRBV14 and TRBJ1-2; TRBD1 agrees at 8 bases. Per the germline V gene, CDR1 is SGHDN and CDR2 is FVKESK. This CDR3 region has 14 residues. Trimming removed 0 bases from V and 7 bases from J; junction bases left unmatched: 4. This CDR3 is CASSQDRGQGGYTF. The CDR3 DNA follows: TGTGCCAGCAGCCAAGACAGGGGGCAGGGTGGCTACACCTTC. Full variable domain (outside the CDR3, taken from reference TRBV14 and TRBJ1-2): EAGVTQFPSHSVIEKGQTVTLRCDPISGHDNLYWYRRVMGKEIKFLLHFVKESKQDESGMPNNRFLAERTGGTYSTLKVQPAELEDSGVYFCASSQDRGQGGYTFGSGTRLTVV.

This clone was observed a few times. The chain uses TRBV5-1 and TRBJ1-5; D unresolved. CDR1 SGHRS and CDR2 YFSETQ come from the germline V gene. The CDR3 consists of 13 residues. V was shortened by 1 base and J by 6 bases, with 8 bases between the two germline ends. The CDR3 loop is CASSLPGTQPQHF. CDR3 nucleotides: TGCGCCAGCAGCTTGCCAGGTACTCAGCCCCAGCATTTT.

The DNA of the CDR3 is TGTGCCAGCAGTGAAACAGGGGTCGGAAACTATGGCTACACCTTC. Translating it yields CASSETGVGNYGYTF. The J gene is TRBJ1-2, the V gene TRBV6-1; 7 bases match TRBD1. V lost 2 bases, J lost 2 bases, and 5 bases stayed unmatched. Germline V gene lookup returns CDR1 MNHNS and CDR2 SASEGT. CDR3 length equals 15 residues.